These 16 T cell receptor beta chains were sequenced from one sample in a study of blood T cells in healthy people across ages. A second about 7 to 12 cycle PCR used barcoded and J-beta primers. TCRdb re-called the 5' RACE reads with MiXCR, one entry per CDR3 protein. The data show about 570,000 distinct CDR3 sequences, 25% to 30% seen once. Input material: blood. These TCRs come from a woman aged 70-85 years in good health.

This clonotype was observed a handful of times. The chain has TRBV11-2 and TRBJ1-1; tentatively, D is TRBD1 (5 bases). The CDR3 covers 14 residues. Deletions cut 0 bases from V and 5 bases from J, with 10 bases between. CDR1 and CDR2 (germline): SGHAT, FQNNGV. The CDR3 nucleotides read TGTGCCAGCAGCTTAGATCTCAGGGAAACTGAAGCTTTCTTT. It yields the protein CASSLDLRETEAFF.

J is TRBJ2-5 and V is TRBV4-1; TRBD1 agrees at 9 bases. V gave up 2 bases and J gave up 3 bases; unmatched junction bases: 7. This CDR3 comprises 16 residues. Germline CDR1 reads MGHRA; CDR2 reads YSYEKL. DNA of the CDR3: TGCGCCAGCAGCCAACCTATGACAGGGGGGAAAGAGACCCAGTACTTC. It codes for CASSQPMTGGKETQYF.

V is TRBV12-3 or TRBV12-4 and J is TRBJ1-1; D is possibly TRBD1 (5 bases). This CDR3 contains 16 residues. Trimming removed 1 base from V and 4 bases from J, with 16 bases in between. The CDR3 DNA is TGTGCCAGCAGTTTAGGGAGGGGAGTGCACAGCACTGAAGCTTTCTTT. Translated: CASSLGRGVHSTEAFF.

This sequence joins TRBV20-1 and TRBJ1-1; 7 bases match TRBD1. The ends lost 1 base at V and 1 base at J; junction bases unmatched: 6. The germline V gene encodes CDR1 DFQATT and CDR2 SNEGSKA (reference sequence). The CDR3 is made up of 15 amino acids. The CDR3: CSARAPGQWNTEAFF. In DNA form, the CDR3 reads TGCAGTGCTAGAGCTCCGGGACAGTGGAACACTGAAGCTTTCTTT.

The chain uses TRBV6-6 and TRBJ2-5, with 7 bases that match TRBD1. The CDR3 has 16 residues. Germline V lookup: CDR1 MNHNY, CDR2 SVGAGI (reference sequence). Unmatched junction bases numbered 9, after V lost 2 bases and J lost 3 bases. DNA of the CDR3: TGTGCCAGCAGTTACACAGGGGCCCATTGGGAAGAGACCCAGTACTTC. This gives the protein CASSYTGAHWEETQYF.

This clonotype was recorded a few times. The gene calls are TRBV6-5 and TRBJ2-7, with D perhaps matching TRBD2 (6 bases). CDR3 length: 14 residues. Germline CDR1 is MNHEY and CDR2 is SVGAGI. Trimming removed 2 bases at V and 3 bases at J, with 11 bases between. The CDR3 sequence: CASSYDRDFYEQYF. The CDR3 DNA reads TGTGCCAGCAGTTACGACCGGGACTTCTACGAGCAGTACTTC.

The CDR3 protein is CSARALAGEYYNEQFF. In DNA form, the CDR3 reads TGCAGTGCTAGAGCTCTAGCGGGGGAGTACTACAATGAGCAGTTCTTC. The chain carries TRBV20-1 and TRBJ2-5; 10 nucleotides match TRBD2. The DNA end is a closer match to TRBJ2-1, so the J assignment may be wrong. Looked up from germline, CDR1 is DFQATT and CDR2 is SNEGSKA (reference sequence). This CDR3 comprises 16 residues.

The sample holds a few counts of this clonotype. The rearrangement uses TRBV10-3 and TRBJ2-3, with unresolved D. V was cut by 3 bases and J by 4 bases, with 14 bases left in between. The CDR3 has 15 amino acids. Germline values: CDR1 ENHRY, CDR2 SYGVKD. Written as DNA, the CDR3 is TGTGCCATCAGTGAATCGTCGGTTTCCCCAGATACGCAGTATTTT. Translating gives CAISESSVSPDTQYF.

This clonotype showed up many times. The rearrangement uses TRBV4-2 and TRBJ2-5; 10 nucleotides match TRBD2. CDR1 is LGHNA, CDR2 YNFKEQ, per germline. V dropped 3 bases and J dropped 1; count of bases not matched to a gene: 2. CDR3 length: 15 amino acids. The CDR3 reads CASSQRTSGQETQYF. CDR3 bases: TGTGCCAGCAGCCAGAGGACTAGCGGCCAAGAGACCCAGTACTTC.

This chain uses TRBV25-1 with TRBJ1-1; the D is unclear. Germline V gene sequence: CDR1 MGHDK, CDR2 SYGVNS. V was cut by 2 bases and J by 5 bases, with 9 bases left in between. The CDR3 totals 13 residues. The CDR3 sequence is CASSEPPGTEAFF. In nucleotides, the CDR3 is TGTGCCAGCAGTGAACCCCCGGGTACTGAAGCTTTCTTT.

This chain connects TRBV7-2 to TRBJ2-3; 12 bases agree with TRBD2. Germline V CDR1 and CDR2: SGHTA, FQGNSA. The V gene end was trimmed by 7 bases and the J gene end by 6 bases; junction bases not matched to a gene: 14. The CDR3 extends over 17 amino acids. The CDR3 DNA sequence: TGTGCCAGCACGCTAGCGGGGGGGCCTGGTTATTTCGATACGCAGTATTTT. Its protein product is CASTLAGGPGYFDTQYF. The full variable domain, in which reference TRBV7-2 and TRBJ2-3 provide the parts outside the CDR3, is GAGVSQSPSNKVTEKGKDVELRCDPISGHTALYWYRQSLGQGLEFLIYFQGNSAPDKSGLPSDRFSAERTGGSVSTLTIQRTQQEDSAVYLCASTLAGGPGYFDTQYFGPGTRLTVL.

V usage is TRBV19 and J usage is TRBJ1-1, with D possibly being TRBD1 (6 bases). The CDR3 totals 16 residues. Looked up from germline, CDR1 is LNHDA and CDR2 is SQIVND (reference sequence). V dropped 1 base and J dropped 2 bases, with 14 bases sitting between them. The CDR3 DNA is TGTGCCAGTAGTATAGCCGGGGCAGGGGCTAACACTGAAGCTTTCTTT. The encoded protein is CASSIAGAGANTEAFF.

A few counts support this clonotype. The chain has TRBV15 and TRBJ1-1; possibly TRBD1 for D (6 bases). The CDR3 length is 13 residues. Germline-derived CDR1 and CDR2 are LNHNV and YYDKDF (reference sequence). With 0 bases removed from V and 5 bases from J, the gap between germline ends came to 7 bases. CDR3 amino acids: CATSRDQGTEAFF. The CDR3 nucleotides are TGTGCCACCAGCAGAGATCAGGGGACTGAAGCTTTCTTT. Using reference TRBV15 and TRBJ1-1 for the parts outside the CDR3, the full variable domain is DAMVIQNPRYQVTQFGKPVTLSCSQTLNHNVMYWYQQKSSQAPKLLFHYYDKDFNNEADTPDNFQSRRPNTSFCFLDIRSPGLGDTAMYLCATSRDQGTEAFFGQGTRLTVV.

This clonotype was seen only a few times. V and J are TRBV5-1 and TRBJ1-2; TRBD1 agrees at 10 bases. Germline V gene data show CDR1 as SGHRS and CDR2 as YFSETQ. The CDR3 extends over 15 amino acids. Trimming took 3 bases from V and 4 from J; bases not matched to a gene: 6. The CDR3 region has the DNA TGCGCCAGCAGCTCTCCGGGACAGGGGCTCTATGGCTACACCTTC. Its translation is CASSSPGQGLYGYTF.

This chain joins TRBV27 and TRBJ2-7; D possibly corresponds to TRBD2 (5 bases). Trimming cost V 5 bases and J 3 bases, with 20 bases left between them. Germline lookup yields CDR1 MNHEY and CDR2 SMNVEV (reference sequence). The CDR3 contains 16 residues. The CDR3 is CASSPNPRVRLYEQYF. The CDR3 coding sequence is TGTGCCAGCAGTCCCAACCCGAGGGTAAGGCTCTACGAGCAGTACTTC.

This clonotype appeared a few times. The gene calls are TRBV24-1 and TRBJ2-5, with D possibly TRBD1 on 6 matching bases. This CDR3 is 15 amino acids long. Germline loops: CDR1 KGHDR, CDR2 SFDVKD. The V end was cut by 2 bases, the J end by 4 bases, with 13 bases between. The CDR3 loop reads CATSDSQGNGETQYF. DNA for the CDR3: TGTGCCACCAGTGATTCCCAGGGGAACGGAGAGACCCAGTACTTC.